The T cell receptor (beta chain) described here comes from a study of long-term antiretroviral therapy in people with HIV. Study context: A decade or so separates the oldest specimens from the later 2015 immediate-ART recommendation.

They ran version v3.0 of the immunoSEQ assay at survey level. The table came from immunoSEQ multiplex PCR; TCRdb's copy has only in-frame clones and leaves some out. The data hold more than 20,000 clones, with approximately 80% observed a single time. CDR3 length equals 15 residues. Trimming at V came to 2 bases and at J to 6 bases, leaving 4 bases not matched to a gene. The V gene's germline CDR1 is MNHEY and CDR2 SVGAGI. The sequences come from unsorted PBMCs, collected 0.3 years after starting antiretroviral therapy. This TCR derives from a man in his fifties or sixties with HIV. V and J are TRBV6-5 and TRBJ2-3; 11 nucleotides align to TRBD2. The CDR3 region is CASSYLAGGSDTQYF. CDR3 nucleotides: TGTGCCAGCAGTTACCTAGCGGGGGGCTCCGATACGCAGTATTTT.